These 15 T cell receptor beta chains were all obtained from the same sample, sequenced in a study of cytomegalovirus exposure and HLA in healthy donors (dated by TCRdb to about 2017). The library relied on the immunoSEQ multiplex PCR assay. For the multiplex PCR, a mixture combining 60 forward primers for TCR Vbeta segments and 13 reverse primers for TCR Jbeta segments was used. TCRdb stores this immuneACCESS table with in-frame sequences only. Part of the clones is absent; in the studies checked, under half of the shortfall reflects unresolved V genes, and no reason is known for the rest. Here the sample has roughly 90,000 clones; 75% to 85% occur a single time. The ten largest make up around 2% of the sample. Sequencing was carried out using PBMCs. All receptors come from a man between 18 and 35 years old in good health and CMV-seronegative.

This clone was counted once. The chain links TRBV5-6 to TRBJ2-3; 13 positions agree with TRBD2. CDR1 and CDR2 (germline): SGHDT, YYEEEE. Trimming took 3 bases from V and 1 from J; bases not matched to a gene: 2. The CDR3 runs to 16 residues. CDR3 in DNA: TGTGCCAGCAGCTCCGGACTAGCGGGGGGCACAGATACGCAGTATTTT. Its protein product is CASSSGLAGGTDTQYF.

J is TRBJ1-2 and V is TRBV5-1; perhaps TRBD1 as D (6 bases). Germline V gene sequence: CDR1 SGHRS, CDR2 YFSETQ. The CDR3 totals 14 residues. Trimming pared 4 bases from V and 8 bases from J, leaving 18 bases between. The CDR3 here is CASSPNGGQGGYTF. The CDR3 region has the DNA TGCGCCAGCAGCCCCAACGGGGGGCAAGGAGGCTACACCTTC.

This CDR3 is CASDRASGGTDTQYF. The CDR3 bases are TGTGCCAGCGACCGAGCTAGCGGGGGAACAGATACGCAGTATTTT. The rearrangement uses TRBV2 and TRBJ2-3; 10 bases line up with TRBD2. V lost 8 bases and J lost 3; bases outside the gene matches: 8. The germline gives CDR1 SNHLY, CDR2 FYNNEI. This CDR3 has 15 amino acids.

This clone was counted a single time. The J gene is TRBJ2-2, the V gene TRBV18; 7 nucleotides agree with TRBD1. The junction had 4 bases not matched to a gene; V was cut back by 5 bases and J by 7 bases. Germline CDR1 reads KGHSH; CDR2 reads LQKENI. This CDR3 has 13 residues. The DNA of the CDR3 is TGTGCCAGCTCAAGTACAGGGGACGGGGAGCTGTTTTTT. It is translated as CASSSTGDGELFF.

This clone has only a few counts. This chain uses TRBV9 with TRBJ1-2; 7 bases are a match to TRBD1. Germline trimming cut 4 bases from V and 4 bases from J; bases unmatched to any gene: 10. CDR1 is SGDLS, CDR2 YYNGEE, per germline. This CDR3 contains 15 residues. CDR3 bases: TGTGCCAGCAGCCCCCCGACAGGGTCGGGCTATGGCTACACCTTC. Residues: CASSPPTGSGYGYTF.

CDR3 sequence: CASRSLGGANYGYTF. The CDR3 nucleotides read TGCGCCAGCCGATCTTTAGGGGGCGCGAACTATGGCTACACCTTC. The chain combines TRBV5-1 with TRBJ1-2, with 7 bases identical to TRBD1. CDR1 is SGHRS and CDR2 is YFSETQ in the germline V gene. This CDR3 region has 15 residues. With 7 bases clipped from V and 2 bases from J, the junction kept 11 bases outside the gene matches.

The J gene is TRBJ1-1, the V gene TRBV4-1, with D unclear. CDR1 is MGHRA and CDR2 is YSYEKL in the germline V gene. The CDR3 is 12 residues long. With 1 base removed from V and 7 bases from J, the gap between germline ends came to 7 bases. In DNA form, the CDR3 reads TGCGCCAGCAGCCAAGTAAACGGTGAAGCTTTCTTT. This codes for CASSQVNGEAFF.

The chain's CDR3 is CASSYSSGTVGQFF. The CDR3 DNA reads as TGTGCCAGCAGTTACTCATCAGGGACAGTGGGGCAGTTCTTC. This chain joins TRBV6-5 and TRBJ2-1, with 7 bases identical to TRBD1. The CDR3 runs to 14 residues. V shed 0 bases and J 12 bases; nucleotides not matched to a gene: 8. Germline values: CDR1 MNHEY, CDR2 SVGAGI.

This rearrangement joins TRBV5-8 to TRBJ2-5; 7 bases agree with TRBD2. Germline CDR1 SGHTS, CDR2 YDEGEE. J lost 7 bases, V lost 0 bases, and 6 bases had no gene match. The CDR3 consists of 14 residues. The CDR3 loop is CASSLVSGGGTQYF. The CDR3 DNA follows: TGTGCCAGCAGCTTGGTATCAGGCGGGGGGACCCAGTACTTC.

The chain is built from TRBV7-9 and TRBJ2-5; 10 nucleotides align to TRBD2. Losses at the gene ends were 4 bases for V and 4 bases for J; bases not matched to a gene: 9. Germline V gene lookup returns CDR1 SEHNR and CDR2 FQNEAQ (reference sequence). The CDR3 covers 16 residues. CDR3 sequence: CASSSSSGGRGETQYF. The CDR3 nucleotides read TGTGCCAGCAGCTCCTCTAGCGGGGGCCGGGGAGAGACCCAGTACTTC.

The chain joins TRBV6-4 to TRBJ1-2; TRBD1 matches 9 bases. The germline V gene encodes CDR1 MRHNA and CDR2 SNTAGT. This CDR3 has 14 residues. The V and J ends lost 6 bases and 6 bases, in that order; junction bases with no gene match: 8. Written as DNA, the CDR3 is TGTGCCAGCAGCGACCCCGGGACAGGGCATGGCTACACCTTC. Its protein product is CASSDPGTGHGYTF.

Regarding this clone: The junction departs from germline at one end; a sequencing error may be responsible. The chain is built from TRBV7-9 and TRBJ2-7; weak D call: TRBD2 (5 bases). The CDR3 loop spans 11 amino acids. CDR1 and CDR2 from the germline V gene are SEHNR and FQNEAQ (reference sequence). CDR3 sequence (DNA): TGTTCCAGCAGCTCGGGGAGCGAGCAGTACTTC. Encoded protein: CSSSSGSEQYF. Combining the CDR3 with reference TRBV7-9 and TRBJ2-7 gives the whole variable domain DTGVSQNPRHKITKRGQNVTFRCDPISEHNRLYWYRQTLGQGPEFLTYFQNEAQLEKSRLLSDRFSAERPKGSFSTLEIQRTEQGDSAMYLCSSSSGSEQYFGPGTRLTVT.

The rearrangement uses TRBV5-1 and TRBJ1-4, with TRBD1 identical over 8 bases. Germline CDR1 SGHRS, CDR2 YFSETQ. With V trimmed by 7 bases and J by 0 bases, 17 bases remained unmatched. This CDR3 has 19 residues. Here the CDR3 DNA reads TGCGCCAGCCGGACAGGGATCGTAAATTTCCCCGCAACTAATGAAAAACTGTTTTTT. Its translation: CASRTGIVNFPATNEKLFF.

The chain combines TRBV5-1 with TRBJ2-2, with 10 bases fitting TRBD1. Germline V gene data show CDR1 as SGHRS and CDR2 as YFSETQ. This CDR3 is 16 amino acids long. Losses at the gene ends were 4 bases for V and 0 bases for J; bases not matched to a gene: 3. This CDR3 reads CASSPTGGANTGELFF. The DNA of the CDR3 is TGCGCCAGCAGCCCGACAGGGGGCGCGAACACCGGGGAGCTGTTTTTT.

The chain joins TRBV9 to TRBJ2-7, with 10 nucleotides matching TRBD1. The junction had 7 bases not matched to a gene; V was cut back by 4 bases and J by 0 bases. The length of the CDR3 is 16 residues. Germline V gene lookup returns CDR1 SGDLS and CDR2 YYNGEE. The CDR3 DNA is TGTGCCAGCAGCCCACAGGGACAGGGGCTCTCCTACGAGCAGTACTTC. Protein product: CASSPQGQGLSYEQYF.